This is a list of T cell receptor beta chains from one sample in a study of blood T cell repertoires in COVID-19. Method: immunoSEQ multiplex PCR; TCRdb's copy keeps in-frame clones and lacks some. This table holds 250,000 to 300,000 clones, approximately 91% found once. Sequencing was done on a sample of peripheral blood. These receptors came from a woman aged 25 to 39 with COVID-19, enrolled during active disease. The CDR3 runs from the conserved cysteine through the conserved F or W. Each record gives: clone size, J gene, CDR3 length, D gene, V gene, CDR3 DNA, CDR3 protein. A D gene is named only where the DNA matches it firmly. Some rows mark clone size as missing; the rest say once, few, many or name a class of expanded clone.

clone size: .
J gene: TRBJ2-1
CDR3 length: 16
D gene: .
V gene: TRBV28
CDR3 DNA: TGTGCCAGCAGCTCGATCGACAGGCGATCCTACAATGAGCAGTTCTTC
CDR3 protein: CASSSIDRRSYNEQFF

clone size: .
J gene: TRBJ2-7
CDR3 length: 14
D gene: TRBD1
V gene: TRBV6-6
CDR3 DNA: TGTGCCAGCAGGAATCCAGGGGGCGCCTACGAGCAGTACTTC
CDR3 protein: CASRNPGGAYEQYF

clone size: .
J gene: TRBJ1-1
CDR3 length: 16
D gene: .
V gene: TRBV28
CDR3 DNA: TGTGCCAGCAGTTTCCGTTGGGGCAGGGAGAACACTGAAGCTTTCTTT
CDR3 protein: CASSFRWGRENTEAFF

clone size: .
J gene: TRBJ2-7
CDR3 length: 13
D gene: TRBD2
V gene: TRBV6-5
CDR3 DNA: TGTGCCAGCAGTTCTAGCGGGATATACGAGCAGTACTTC
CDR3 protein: CASSSSGIYEQYF

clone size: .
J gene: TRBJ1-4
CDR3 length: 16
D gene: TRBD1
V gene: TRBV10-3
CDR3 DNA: TGTGCCATCAGTGAGTTGGCCAACAGGGGGGAAGAAAAACTGTTTTTT
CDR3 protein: CAISELANRGEEKLFF

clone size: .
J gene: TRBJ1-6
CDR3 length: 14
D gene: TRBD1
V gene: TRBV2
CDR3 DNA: TGTGCCAGCAGTGAACACAGGGGGTATTCACCCCTCCACTTT
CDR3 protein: CASSEHRGYSPLHF

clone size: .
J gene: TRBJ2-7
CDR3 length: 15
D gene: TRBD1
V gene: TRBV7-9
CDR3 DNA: TGTGCCAGCAGCCGCGGACAGGGAGTAAGCAACGAGCAGTACTTC
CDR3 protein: CASSRGQGVSNEQYF

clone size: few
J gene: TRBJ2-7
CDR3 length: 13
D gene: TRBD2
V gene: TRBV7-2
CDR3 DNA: TGTGCCAGCAGCTTAGTCCCGGGAGGTGAGCAGTACTTC
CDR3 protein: CASSLVPGGEQYF

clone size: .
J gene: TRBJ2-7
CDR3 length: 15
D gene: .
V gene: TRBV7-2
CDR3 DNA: TGTGCCAGCAGCCCCTGGGGAGGGGGCTCCTACGAGCAGTACTTC
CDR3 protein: CASSPWGGGSYEQYF

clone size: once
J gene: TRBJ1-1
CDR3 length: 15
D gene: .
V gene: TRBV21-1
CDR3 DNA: TGTGCCAGCAGCAAAAAAGCCCGAATGAACACTGAAGCTTTCTTT
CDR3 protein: CASSKKARMNTEAFF

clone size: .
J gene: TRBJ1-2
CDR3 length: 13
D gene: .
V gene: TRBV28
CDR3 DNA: TGTGCCAGTAGCACACCCGGGTCTCATGGCTACACCTTC
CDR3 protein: CASSTPGSHGYTF

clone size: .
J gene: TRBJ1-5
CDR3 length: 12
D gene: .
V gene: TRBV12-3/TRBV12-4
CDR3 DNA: TGTGCCAGCAGGGCCGGGGGGCAGCCCCAGCATTTT
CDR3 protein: CASRAGGQPQHF

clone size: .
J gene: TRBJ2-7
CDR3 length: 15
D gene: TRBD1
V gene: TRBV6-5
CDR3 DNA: TGTGCCAGCAGTTACTCGGGCAGGGGGCCTGACGAGCAGTACTTC
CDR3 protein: CASSYSGRGPDEQYF

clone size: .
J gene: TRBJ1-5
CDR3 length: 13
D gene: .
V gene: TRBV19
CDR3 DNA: TGTGCCAGTACGGGGGGTTATCGGCAGCCCCAGCATTTT
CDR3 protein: CASTGGYRQPQHF

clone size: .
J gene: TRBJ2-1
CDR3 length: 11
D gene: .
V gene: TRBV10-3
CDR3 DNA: TGTGCCGCGGGGCCGGGGGATGAGCAGTTCTTC
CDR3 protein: CAAGPGDEQFF

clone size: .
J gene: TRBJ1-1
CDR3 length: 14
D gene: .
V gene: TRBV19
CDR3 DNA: TGTGCCAGTAGTATAGATCACGGGAACACTGAAGCTTTCTTT
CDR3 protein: CASSIDHGNTEAFF

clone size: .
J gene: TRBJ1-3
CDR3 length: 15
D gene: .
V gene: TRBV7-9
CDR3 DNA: TGTGCCAGCAGCTTAGCGGGGGGTGCTGGAAACACCATATATTTT
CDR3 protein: CASSLAGGAGNTIYF

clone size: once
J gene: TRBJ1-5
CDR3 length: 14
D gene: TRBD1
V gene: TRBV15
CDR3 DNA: TGTGCCACCAGCAGAGGGGACAGGGATCAGCCCCAGCATTTT
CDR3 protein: CATSRGDRDQPQHF

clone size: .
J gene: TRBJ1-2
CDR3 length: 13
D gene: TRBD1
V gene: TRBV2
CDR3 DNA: TGTGCCATCAGGACAGGGCTGGACTATGGCTACACCTTC
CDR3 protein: CAIRTGLDYGYTF

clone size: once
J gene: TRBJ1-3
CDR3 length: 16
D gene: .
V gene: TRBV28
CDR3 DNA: TGTGCCAGCGGCGATCGAAGAGGGGGGGACGGAAACACCATATATTTT
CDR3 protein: CASGDRRGGDGNTIYF

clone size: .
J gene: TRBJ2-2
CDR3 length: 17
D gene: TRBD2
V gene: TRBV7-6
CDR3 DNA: TGTGCCAGCAGCTTAGGCCCCAGCGGGACGGGTACCGGGGAGCTGTTTTTT
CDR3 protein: CASSLGPSGTGTGELFF

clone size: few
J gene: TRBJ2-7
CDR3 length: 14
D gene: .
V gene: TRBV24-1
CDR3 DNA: TGTGCCACCAGTGACCGAGGATCTTTCTACGAGCAGTACTTC
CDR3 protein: CATSDRGSFYEQYF